This T cell receptor beta chain stems from a study of T cell responses to AZD1222 COVID-19 vaccine. Clones were read by immunoSEQ multiplex PCR, and TCRdb kept only the in-frame ones, dropping some. Of about 120,000 clones in the sample, roughly 91% were seen once. V shed 3 bases and J 9 bases; nucleotides not matched to a gene: 4. The germline V gene has CDR1 SGHDN and CDR2 FVKESK. The CDR3 length is 14 residues. This receptor was taken from an adult who received the AZD1222 COVID-19 vaccine. Sequenced here: peripheral blood, sampled 28 days after the second AZD1222 dose. The chain combines TRBV14 with TRBJ1-6, with 8 bases that match TRBD1. CDR3 sequence: CASSQAGGSSPLHF. Written as DNA, the CDR3 is TGTGCCAGCAGCCAGGCAGGGGGCAGTTCACCCCTCCACTTT.